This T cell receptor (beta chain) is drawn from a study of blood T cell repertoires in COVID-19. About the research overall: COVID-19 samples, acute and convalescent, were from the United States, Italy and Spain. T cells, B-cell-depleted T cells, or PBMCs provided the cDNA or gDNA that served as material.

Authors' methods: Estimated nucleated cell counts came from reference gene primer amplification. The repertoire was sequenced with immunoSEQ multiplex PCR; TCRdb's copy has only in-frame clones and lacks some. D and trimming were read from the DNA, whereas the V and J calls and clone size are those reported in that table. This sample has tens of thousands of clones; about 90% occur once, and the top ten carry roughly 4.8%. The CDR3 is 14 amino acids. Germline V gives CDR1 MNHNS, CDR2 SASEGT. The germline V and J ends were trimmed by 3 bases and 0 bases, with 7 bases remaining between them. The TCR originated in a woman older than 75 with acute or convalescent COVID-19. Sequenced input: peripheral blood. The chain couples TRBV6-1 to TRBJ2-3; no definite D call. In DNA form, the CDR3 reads TGTGCCAGCAGTGACAGGCAGAGCACAGATACGCAGTATTTT. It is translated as CASSDRQSTDTQYF.